The clone carrying this T cell receptor beta chain was picked up a small number of times. Its specificity is unknown. This record belongs to a study of regulatory T cells in long-lasting Graves disease. Study-wide results and caveats: The TCR repertoire of persistent Graves' patients was less diverse than that of newly diagnosed ones.

Through Arm-PCR of CDR3 regions and iRepertoire HTBI primers, TCR beta libraries were built. TCRdb independently ran MiXCR on the multiplex PCR reads; one entry per CDR3 protein. The sample yields about 470,000 distinct CDR3 sequences, roughly a fifth seen once. This sample's time point: persistent/refractory GD, antithyroid drugs over 5 years with positive TRAb. Making the TCR library involved RNA that had been extracted from PBMCs. The CDR3 totals 15 residues. Trimming stripped 1 base from V and 4 bases from J, with 13 bases between. Germline V lookup: CDR1 KGHSH, CDR2 LQKENI. V and J are TRBV18 and TRBJ2-5; tentatively, D is TRBD1 (5 bases). This receptor was identified in a female donor with Graves disease. The material was peripheral blood mononuclear cells (PBMCs), obtained when the disease was refractory, from a patient treated with antithyroid drugs. The CDR3 loop reads CASSPRGRVGETQYF. Here the CDR3 DNA reads TGTGCCAGCTCACCACGTGGCAGGGTCGGAGAGACCCAGTACTTC.